This T cell receptor beta chain comes out of a study of blood T cell repertoires in COVID-19. The V and J ends lost 3 bases and 0 bases respectively, with 14 bases between them. The CDR3 consists of 16 residues. CDR1 MDHEN and CDR2 SYDVKM come from the germline V gene. Methods used by the authors: Nucleated cell number was recorded as an estimate derived from reference gene primer amplification. This table comes from immunoSEQ multiplex PCR, and its TCRdb copy is limited to in-frame clones, with some not included. Clone size and the V and J calls come from that table; the DNA yielded D and trimming. The sample holds tens of thousands of clones, 85% to 90% seen once.

The TCR was taken from a human donor in a cohort sampled during active COVID-19. Material for sequencing was peripheral blood. The rearrangement uses TRBV28 and TRBJ1-1; a weak D match, TRBD1 (6 bases). The CDR3 bases are TGTGCCAGCAGTTTGCTCAGGGGCCGCATGAACACTGAAGCTTTCTTT. It translates to CASSLLRGRMNTEAFF.